This TCR beta chain was profiled in a study of early T cells in non-severe SARS-CoV-2 infection. One entry per CDR3 protein, called by TCRdb with MiXCR from the 5' RACE reads. The sample has about 26,000 distinct CDR3 sequences, just over 4% seen once. Trimming removed 5 bases from V and 6 bases from J, with 10 bases in between. The CDR3 totals 13 residues. Germline CDR1 is MNHNS and CDR2 is SASEGT. Sequencing was performed on whole blood. This receptor was obtained from an adult who was a healthcare worker with PCR-confirmed SARS-CoV-2 infection or an uninfected control (not recorded which). The rearrangement links TRBV6-1 to TRBJ2-2, with D possibly being TRBD1 (6 bases). The CDR3 loop reads CASSIQGPGELFF. The CDR3 nucleotides read TGTGCCAGCAGTATACAGGGTCCCGGGGAGCTGTTTTTT.